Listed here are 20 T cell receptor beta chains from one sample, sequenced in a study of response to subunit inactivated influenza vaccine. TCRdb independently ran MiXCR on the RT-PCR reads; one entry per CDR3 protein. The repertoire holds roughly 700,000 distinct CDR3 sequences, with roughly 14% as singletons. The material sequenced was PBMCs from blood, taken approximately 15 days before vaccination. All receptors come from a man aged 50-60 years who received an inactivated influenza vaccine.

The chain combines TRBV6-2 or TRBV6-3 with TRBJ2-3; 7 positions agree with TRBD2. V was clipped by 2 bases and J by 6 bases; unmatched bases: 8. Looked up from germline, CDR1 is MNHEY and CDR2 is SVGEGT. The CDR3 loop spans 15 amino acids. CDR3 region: CASSYRAGARDTQYF. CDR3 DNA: TGTGCCAGCAGTTACCGGGCGGGAGCAAGGGATACGCAGTATTTT.

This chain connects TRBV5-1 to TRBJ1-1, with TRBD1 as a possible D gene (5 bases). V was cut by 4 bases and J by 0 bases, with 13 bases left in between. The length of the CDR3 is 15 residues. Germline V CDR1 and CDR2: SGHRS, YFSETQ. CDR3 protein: CASSTGRLMNTEAFF. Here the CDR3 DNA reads TGCGCCAGCAGCACGGGACGCCTCATGAACACTGAAGCTTTCTTT. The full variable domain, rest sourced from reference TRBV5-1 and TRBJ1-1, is KAGVTQTPRYLIKTRGQQVTLSCSPISGHRSVSWYQQTPGQGLQFLFEYFSETQRNKGNFPGRFSGRQFSNSRSEMNVSTLELGDSALYLCASSTGRLMNTEAFFGQGTRLTVV.

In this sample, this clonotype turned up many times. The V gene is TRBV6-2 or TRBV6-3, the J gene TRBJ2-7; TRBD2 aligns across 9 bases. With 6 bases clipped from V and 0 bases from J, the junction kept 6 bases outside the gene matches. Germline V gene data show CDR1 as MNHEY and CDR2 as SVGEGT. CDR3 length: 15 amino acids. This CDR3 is CASRRTSESSYEQYF. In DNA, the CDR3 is TGTGCCAGCAGAAGGACTAGCGAAAGCTCCTACGAGCAGTACTTC.

CDR3 DNA sequence: TGTGCCAGCACCTTTAAGCGGGAATATCCGCCGGAGACCCAGTACTTC. Its protein product is CASTFKREYPPETQYF. The chain uses TRBV28 and TRBJ2-5, with 7 bases matching TRBD2. V shed 7 bases, J shed 5 bases, and the junction held 16 bases outside the gene matches. The germline gives CDR1 MDHEN, CDR2 SYDVKM. The CDR3 sequence is 16 residues long.

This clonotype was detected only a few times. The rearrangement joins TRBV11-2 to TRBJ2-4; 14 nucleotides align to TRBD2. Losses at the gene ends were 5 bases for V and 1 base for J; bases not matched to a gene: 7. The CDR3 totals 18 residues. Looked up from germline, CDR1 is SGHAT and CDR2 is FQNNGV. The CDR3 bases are TGTGCCAGCAGCCGGGGACTAGCGGGAGTTAAGGCCAAAAACATTCAGTACTTC. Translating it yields CASSRGLAGVKAKNIQYF.

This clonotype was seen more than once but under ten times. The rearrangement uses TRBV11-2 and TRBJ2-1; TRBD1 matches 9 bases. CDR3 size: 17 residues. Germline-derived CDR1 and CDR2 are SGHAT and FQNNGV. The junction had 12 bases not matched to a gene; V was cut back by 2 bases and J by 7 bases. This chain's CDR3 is CASSLFPRTGAKNEQFF. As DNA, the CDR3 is TGTGCCAGCAGCTTATTTCCCAGGACAGGGGCGAAAAATGAGCAGTTCTTC.

The CDR3 DNA reads as TGCAGTGCTAGAGATCGGGCGGGCAGCTCCTACAATGAGCAGTTCTTC. This encodes CSARDRAGSSYNEQFF. The chain joins TRBV20-1 to TRBJ2-1; a weak D match, TRBD2 (5 bases). CDR3 length equals 16 residues. Germline V lookup: CDR1 DFQATT, CDR2 SNEGSKA (reference sequence). V was trimmed by 0 bases and J by 0 bases, leaving 12 bases between them.

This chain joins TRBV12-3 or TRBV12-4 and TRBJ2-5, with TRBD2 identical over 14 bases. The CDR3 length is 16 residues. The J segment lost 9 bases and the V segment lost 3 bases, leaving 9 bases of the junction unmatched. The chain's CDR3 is CASSLTSGGAPAAQYF. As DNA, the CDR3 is TGTGCCAGCAGTTTGACTAGCGGGGGGGCCCCTGCGGCCCAGTACTTC.

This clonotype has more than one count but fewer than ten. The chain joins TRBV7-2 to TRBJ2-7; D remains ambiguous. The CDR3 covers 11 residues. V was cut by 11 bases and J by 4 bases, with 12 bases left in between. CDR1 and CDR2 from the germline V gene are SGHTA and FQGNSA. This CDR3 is CAAGSPYEQYF. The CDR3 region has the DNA TGTGCCGCAGGCAGCCCTTACGAGCAGTACTTC.

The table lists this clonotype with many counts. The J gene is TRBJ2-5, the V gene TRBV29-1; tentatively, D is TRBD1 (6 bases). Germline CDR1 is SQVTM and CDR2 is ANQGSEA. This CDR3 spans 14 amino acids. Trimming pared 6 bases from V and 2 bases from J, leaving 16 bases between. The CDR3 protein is CSVSRDTKQETQYF. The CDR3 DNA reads TGCAGCGTGAGCCGGGACACAAAACAAGAGACCCAGTACTTC.

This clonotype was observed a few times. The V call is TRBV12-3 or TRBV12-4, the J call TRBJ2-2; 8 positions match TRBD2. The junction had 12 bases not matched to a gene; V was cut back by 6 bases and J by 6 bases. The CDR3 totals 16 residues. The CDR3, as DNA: TGTGCCAGCAGGGCAAGCGGGCTAGCGGGCCCCGGGGAGCTGTTTTTT. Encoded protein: CASRASGLAGPGELFF.

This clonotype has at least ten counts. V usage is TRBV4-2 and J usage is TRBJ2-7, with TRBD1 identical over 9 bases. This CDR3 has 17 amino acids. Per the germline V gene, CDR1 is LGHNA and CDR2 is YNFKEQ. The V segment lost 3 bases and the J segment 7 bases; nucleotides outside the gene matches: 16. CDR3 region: CASSHVPGQGPFGEQYF. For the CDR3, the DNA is TGTGCCAGCAGCCATGTACCGGGACAGGGACCGTTCGGGGAGCAGTACTTC.

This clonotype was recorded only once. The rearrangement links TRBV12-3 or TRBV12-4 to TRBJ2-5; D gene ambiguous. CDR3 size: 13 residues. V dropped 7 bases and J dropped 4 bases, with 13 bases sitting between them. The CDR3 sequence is CASKTLRRETQYF. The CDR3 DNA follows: TGTGCCAGCAAAACACTACGGCGAGAGACCCAGTACTTC.

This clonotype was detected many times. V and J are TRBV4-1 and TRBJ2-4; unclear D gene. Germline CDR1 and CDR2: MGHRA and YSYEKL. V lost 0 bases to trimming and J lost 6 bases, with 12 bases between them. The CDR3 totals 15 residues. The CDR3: CASSQDSAELNIQYF. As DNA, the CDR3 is TGCGCCAGCAGCCAAGATTCGGCGGAGCTAAACATTCAGTACTTC.

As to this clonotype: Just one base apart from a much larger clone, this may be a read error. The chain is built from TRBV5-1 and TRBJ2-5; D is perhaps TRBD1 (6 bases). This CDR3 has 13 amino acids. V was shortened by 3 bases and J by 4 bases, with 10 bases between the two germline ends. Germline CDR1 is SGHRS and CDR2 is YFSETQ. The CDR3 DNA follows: TGCGCCAGCAGCTGGGACATTTCAGAGACCCAGTACTTC. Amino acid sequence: CASSWDISETQYF.

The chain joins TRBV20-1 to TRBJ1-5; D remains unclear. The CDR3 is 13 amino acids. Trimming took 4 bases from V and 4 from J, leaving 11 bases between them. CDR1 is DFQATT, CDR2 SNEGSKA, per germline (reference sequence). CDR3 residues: CSATIGSNQPQHF. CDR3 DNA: TGCAGTGCTACAATCGGTAGTAATCAGCCCCAGCATTTT.

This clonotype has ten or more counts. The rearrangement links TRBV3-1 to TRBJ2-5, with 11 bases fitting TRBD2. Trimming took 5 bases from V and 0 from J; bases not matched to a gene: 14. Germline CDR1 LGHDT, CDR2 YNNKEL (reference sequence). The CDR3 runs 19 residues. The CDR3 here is CASSSSLAGGYLYQETQYF. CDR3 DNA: TGTGCCAGCAGCTCTTCGCTAGCGGGGGGCTACCTGTACCAAGAGACCCAGTACTTC.

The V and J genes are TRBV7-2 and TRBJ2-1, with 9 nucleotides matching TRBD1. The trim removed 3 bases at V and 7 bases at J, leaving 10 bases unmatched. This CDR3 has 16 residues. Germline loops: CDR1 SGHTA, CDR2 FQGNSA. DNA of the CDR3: TGTGCCAGCAGCTTCGCACAGGGGGCCCTTCGGAATGAGCAGTTCTTC. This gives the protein CASSFAQGALRNEQFF.

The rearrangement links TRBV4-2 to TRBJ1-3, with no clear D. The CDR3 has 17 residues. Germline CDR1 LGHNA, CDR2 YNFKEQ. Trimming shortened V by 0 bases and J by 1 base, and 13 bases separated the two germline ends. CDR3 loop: CASSQEGRSRSGNTIYF. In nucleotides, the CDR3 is TGTGCCAGCAGCCAAGAGGGTCGTTCTAGATCTGGAAACACCATATATTTT.

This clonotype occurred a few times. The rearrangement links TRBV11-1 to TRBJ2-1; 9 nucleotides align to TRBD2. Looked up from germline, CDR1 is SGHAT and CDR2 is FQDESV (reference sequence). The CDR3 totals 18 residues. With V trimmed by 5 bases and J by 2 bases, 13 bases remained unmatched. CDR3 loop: CASSRVAGGPVTYNEQFF. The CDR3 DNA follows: TGTGCCAGCAGCCGCGTCGCGGGAGGGCCTGTAACCTACAATGAGCAGTTCTTC.